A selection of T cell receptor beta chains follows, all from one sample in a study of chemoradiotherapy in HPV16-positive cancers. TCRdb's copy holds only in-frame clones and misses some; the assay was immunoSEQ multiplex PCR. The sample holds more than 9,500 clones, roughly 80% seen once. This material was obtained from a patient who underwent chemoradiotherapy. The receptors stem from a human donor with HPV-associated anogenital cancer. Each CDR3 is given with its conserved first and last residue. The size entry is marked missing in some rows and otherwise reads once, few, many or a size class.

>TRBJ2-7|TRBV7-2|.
CASSFPGLSYEQYF
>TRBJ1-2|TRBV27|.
CASSFRTGPGYGYTF
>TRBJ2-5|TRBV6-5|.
CASSSGLRGETQYF
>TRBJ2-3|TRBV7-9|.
CASSLLPSGGHADTQYF
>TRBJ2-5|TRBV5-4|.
CASSLNRETQYF
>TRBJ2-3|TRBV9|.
CASSSGTSTTDTQYF
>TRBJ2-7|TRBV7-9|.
CASSPLYEQYF
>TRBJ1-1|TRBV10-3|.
CAISGTLYTEAFF
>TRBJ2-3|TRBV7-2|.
CASSWGSGTDTQYF
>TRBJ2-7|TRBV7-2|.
CASSLGGSNHEQYF
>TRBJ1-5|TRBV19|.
CASNRDRGSQPQHF
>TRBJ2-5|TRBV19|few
CASSSGLVSKETQYF
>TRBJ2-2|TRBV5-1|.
CASSLDTGGNTGELFF
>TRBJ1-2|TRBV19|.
CASTEPGRKGYTF
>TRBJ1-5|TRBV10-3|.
CAISQGASNQPQHF
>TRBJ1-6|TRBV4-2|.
CASSQDPQTYYNSPLHF
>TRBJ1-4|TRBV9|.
CASSTGGPTREKLFF
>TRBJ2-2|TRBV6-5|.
CASSYRGGVGELFF
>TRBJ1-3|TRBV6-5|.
CASRDGNTIYF
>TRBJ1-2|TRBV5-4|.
CASSLYDRPSANYGYTF
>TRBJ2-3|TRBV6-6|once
CASSWDRGPDTQYF
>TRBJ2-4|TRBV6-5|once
CASGGENIQYF
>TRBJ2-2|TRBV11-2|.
CASSLGQNTGELFF
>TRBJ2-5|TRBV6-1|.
CASRSQETQYF
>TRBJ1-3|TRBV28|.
CASSPPTSGNTIYF
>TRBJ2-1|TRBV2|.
CARTSGSYNEQFF
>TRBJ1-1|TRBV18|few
CASSPMFRTTNTEAFF
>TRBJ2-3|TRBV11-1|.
CASSHGPRGNTDTQYF
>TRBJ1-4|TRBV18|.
CASSQRTGTGQEKLFF
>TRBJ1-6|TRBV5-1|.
CASSLEGSGTKDNSPLHF
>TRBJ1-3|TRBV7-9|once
CASSLAAGGNTIYF
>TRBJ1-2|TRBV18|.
CASSPLEQSGYTF
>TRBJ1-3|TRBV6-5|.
CASSYSKGAKGNTIYF
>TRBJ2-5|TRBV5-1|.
CASRLRGGWETQYF
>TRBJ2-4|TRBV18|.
CASSPPTELAKNIQYF
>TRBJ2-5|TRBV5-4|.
CASSLGTGGRETQYF
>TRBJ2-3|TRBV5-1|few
CASSLEGNTDTQYF
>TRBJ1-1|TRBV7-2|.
CASSSAGVTEAFF
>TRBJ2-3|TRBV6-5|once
CASSSLGGGTDTQYF
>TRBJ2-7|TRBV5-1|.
CASSGAGSPYEQYF
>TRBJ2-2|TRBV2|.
CASSEWGQVTGELFF
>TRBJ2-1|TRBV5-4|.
CASSRGAAGGNNEQFF
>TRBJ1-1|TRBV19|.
CASNPQRGTEAFF
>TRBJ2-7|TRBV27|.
CASSFSQTGSYEQYF
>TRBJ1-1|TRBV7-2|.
CASSFRNRRGTEAFF
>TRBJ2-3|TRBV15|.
CATSREGFTDTQYF
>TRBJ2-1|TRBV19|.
CASSIDRESLGQFF
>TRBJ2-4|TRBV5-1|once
CASSLGGQNIQYF
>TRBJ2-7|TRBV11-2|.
CASSLDLGLVYEQYF
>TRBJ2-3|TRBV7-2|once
CASSSYTDTQYF
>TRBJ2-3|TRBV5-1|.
CASRGEASLSTDTQYF
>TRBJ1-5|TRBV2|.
CASVPGGTGQNQPQHF
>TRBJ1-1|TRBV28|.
CASVSGNTEAFF
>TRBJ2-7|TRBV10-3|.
CAISESTGSSSYEQYF
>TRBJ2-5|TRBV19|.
CASSMGQGETQYF
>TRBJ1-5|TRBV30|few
CAWRARDRDSNQPQHF
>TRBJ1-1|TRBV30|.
CAWSAWGKNTEAFF